Included here is one T cell receptor beta chain sequence, with context. The antigen remains undetermined. This entry comes from a study of CD8 T cells in Susac syndrome. Findings and caveats of the study: In Susac syndrome, the CD4+ T cell repertoires did not show clonal expansion.

Random-hexamer reverse transcription was applied to roughly 0.5 to 1 ug RNA. TCRdb independently ran MiXCR on the immunoSEQ multiplex PCR reads; one entry per CDR3 protein. The top ten clones hold 0.1% of a sample with 200,000 to 300,000 distinct CDR3 sequences, roughly 95% of them seen once. The source material was CD4+ T cells from PBMCs. This TCR was recovered from a human donor with Susac syndrome.

The CDR3: CASSKVGLAANSYNEQFF. The CDR3 coding sequence is TGTGCCAGCAGCAAAGTAGGACTAGCGGCAAACTCCTACAATGAGCAGTTCTTC. V gene TRBV21-1 combines with J gene TRBJ2-1; the table assigns TRBD2, which was not confirmed against the DNA. TRBV21-1 is labeled a pseudogene. The CDR3 totals 18 residues.